A single sample gave rise to the 13 T cell receptor beta chains below, sequenced in a study of blood T cell repertoires in COVID-19. Some clones are missing from TCRdb's copy, which holds only in-frame ones; the method was immunoSEQ multiplex PCR. This sample has 200,000 to 250,000 clones, with about 83% found just once. Sequences were obtained from peripheral blood. Receptor source: a man aged 45 to 65 with acute or convalescent COVID-19.

The chain carries TRBV27 and TRBJ1-6; D unclear. The CDR3 sequence is 13 residues long. Germline values: CDR1 MNHEY, CDR2 SMNVEV (reference sequence). The DNA for the CDR3 is TGTGCAGCGGGGAGCTCCTATAATTCACCCCTCCACTTT. Translation: CAAGSSYNSPLHF.

Only a few counts were recorded for this clone. The chain uses TRBV3-1 (or the pseudogene TRBV3-2) and TRBJ1-2; D may be TRBD1 (6 bases). The CDR3 is 11 residues long. Germline assignment: CDR1 LGHDT and CDR2 YNNKEL (reference sequence). The ends were cut back, 3 bases at V and 8 bases at J, with 7 bases in the middle. This CDR3 reads CASSHTGGYTF. In nucleotides, the CDR3 is TGTGCCAGCAGCCATACAGGGGGCTACACCTTC.

A few counts support this clone. V is TRBV6-5 and J is TRBJ2-5; 8 bases are a match to TRBD2. The CDR3 is 14 amino acids. V shed 7 bases, J shed 1 base, and the junction held 5 bases outside the gene matches. Looked up from germline, CDR1 is MNHEY and CDR2 is SVGAGI. The CDR3 reads CASTKRERQETQYF. The CDR3 DNA reads TGTGCCAGCACCAAGCGGGAGCGCCAAGAGACCCAGTACTTC.

This clone appeared a few times. The chain recombines TRBV18 with TRBJ2-7; perhaps TRBD1 as D (6 bases). The V end was cut by 3 bases, the J end by 2 bases, with 14 bases between. Germline V gene sequence: CDR1 KGHSH, CDR2 LQKENI. CDR3 size: 15 residues. CDR3 DNA sequence: TGTGCCAGCTCACCTCCGTCTGGACAGCCCTACGAGCAGTACTTC. As protein: CASSPPSGQPYEQYF. Full variable domain (missing parts from reference TRBV18 and TRBJ2-7): NAGVMQNPRHLVRRRGQEARLRCSPMKGHSHVYWYRQLPEEGLKFMVYLQKENIIDESGMPKERFSAEFPKEGPSILRIQQVVRGDSAAYFCASSPPSGQPYEQYFGPGTRLTVT.

The J gene is TRBJ2-7, the V gene TRBV18; 8 bases agree with TRBD1. This CDR3 comprises 14 residues. CDR1 is KGHSH and CDR2 is LQKENI in the germline V gene. V shed 4 bases, J shed 4 bases, and the junction held 6 bases outside the gene matches. The CDR3 coding sequence is TGTGCCAGCTCACTTCGACAGGGGAGGTACGAGCAGTACTTC. Translation: CASSLRQGRYEQYF.

The J gene is TRBJ2-7, the V gene TRBV5-1, with D perhaps matching TRBD1 (5 bases). The CDR3 covers 14 residues. The V end lost 5 bases, the J end lost 5 bases, and 17 bases lay between the germline ends. The germline V gene has CDR1 SGHRS and CDR2 YFSETQ. The CDR3 region is CASRPVPGRDEQYF. The DNA of the CDR3 is TGCGCCAGCAGACCGGTCCCAGGGCGAGACGAGCAGTACTTC.

The rearrangement joins TRBV13 to TRBJ2-2; D remains ambiguous. The CDR3 consists of 13 residues. The V end was cut by 0 bases, the J end by 5 bases, with 4 bases between. Germline assignment: CDR1 PRHDT and CDR2 FYEKMQ (reference sequence). CDR3 in amino acids: CASSLGRTGELFF. DNA for the CDR3: TGTGCCAGCAGCTTAGGACGGACCGGGGAGCTGTTTTTT. Looking up the rest from reference TRBV13 and TRBJ2-2 gives the full variable domain: AAGVIQSPRHLIKEKRETATLKCYPIPRHDTVYWYQQGPGQDPQFLISFYEKMQSDKGSIPDRFSAQQFSDYHSELNMSSLELGDSALYFCASSLGRTGELFFGEGSRLTVL.

The V and J genes are TRBV3-1 (or the pseudogene TRBV3-2) and TRBJ2-1; possibly TRBD1 for D (6 bases). CDR3 size: 15 residues. V lost 4 bases and J lost 0, with 10 bases in between. Per germline, CDR1 LGHDT and CDR2 YNNKEL (reference sequence). CDR3 sequence (DNA): TGTGCCAGCAGCCTTGACAGGAGCTCCTACAATGAGCAGTTCTTC. This sequence encodes CASSLDRSSYNEQFF.

V and J are TRBV28 and TRBJ2-1; D not certain. Germline V gene data show CDR1 as MDHEN and CDR2 as SYDVKM. CDR3 length equals 15 residues. With 1 base removed from V and 0 bases from J, the gap between germline ends came to 7 bases. CDR3 residues: CASSLLLPSYNEQFF. In nucleotides, the CDR3 is TGTGCCAGCAGTTTATTACTACCCTCCTACAATGAGCAGTTCTTC.

This chain connects TRBV2 to TRBJ2-7; 9 nucleotides match TRBD1. In germline, CDR1 is SNHLY, CDR2 FYNNEI. The CDR3 has 14 amino acids. The V gene end was trimmed by 6 bases and the J gene end by 6 bases; junction bases not matched to a gene: 9. For the CDR3, the DNA is TGTGCCAGCAGCCCCGGGACAGGGCTATCCGAGCAGTACTTC. Amino acids: CASSPGTGLSEQYF.

This clone was detected a few times. CDR3 residues: CATGTELYNEQFF. The CDR3 region has the DNA TGTGCCACCGGGACAGAATTATACAATGAGCAGTTCTTC. The chain joins TRBV10-3 to TRBJ2-1; TRBD1 matches 7 bases. The ends lost 10 bases at V and 4 bases at J; junction bases unmatched: 7. CDR1 is ENHRY and CDR2 is SYGVKD in the germline V gene. The CDR3 totals 13 residues.

The J gene is TRBJ2-5, the V gene TRBV7-2, with 8 positions matching TRBD2. Germline lookup yields CDR1 SGHTA and CDR2 FQGNSA. V gave up 4 bases and J gave up 5 bases; unmatched junction bases: 6. The CDR3 sequence is 14 residues long. CDR3 loop: CASSSGTRIETQYF. DNA of the CDR3: TGTGCCAGCAGCTCCGGGACTAGGATTGAGACCCAGTACTTC.

The V gene is TRBV2, the J gene TRBJ1-1; D unclear. Deletions cut 6 bases from V and 0 bases from J, with 14 bases between. Germline V gives CDR1 SNHLY, CDR2 FYNNEI. This CDR3 comprises 15 residues. In DNA form, the CDR3 reads TGTGCCAGCAGACCCGAAGCGGCAGTGAACACTGAAGCTTTCTTT. Translating gives CASRPEAAVNTEAFF.